The 20 T cell receptor beta chains given below trace back to one sample, sequenced in a study of metastatic and nonmetastatic thyroid tumors. Patients had received no treatment of any kind before thyroid surgery. TCRdb re-called clones from the PCR reads using MiXCR. There are about 47,000 clones in the sample; around 23% occur only once, and 3.4% lies in the top ten. The sequenced material came from blood. Receptors originate from a male donor with papillary thyroid cancer or a benign thyroid nodule (not recorded which). Some clones in this sample may be carry-over from other donors' samples.

The chain links TRBV4-2 to TRBJ1-1, with D maybe TRBD1 (5 bases). The V end was cut by 1 base, the J end by 4 bases, with 7 bases between. Germline-derived CDR1 and CDR2 are LGHNA and YNFKEQ. The CDR3 sequence is 13 residues long. The CDR3 spells CASSQAGPTEAFF. DNA of the CDR3: TGTGCCAGCAGCCAAGCAGGGCCCACTGAAGCTTTCTTT.

The gene calls are TRBV6-2 or TRBV6-3 and TRBJ1-2; TRBD1 aligns across 11 bases. The CDR3 has 18 amino acids. J was trimmed by 2 bases and V by 2 bases; bases with no gene match: 10. Germline V CDR1 and CDR2: MNHEY, SVGEGT. Here the CDR3 DNA reads TGTGCCAGCAGTTACCCCACCGGGACAGGGGGTACCAACTATGGCTACACCTTC. The encoded protein is CASSYPTGTGGTNYGYTF.

This clone was counted at least ten times. This sequence joins TRBV5-1 and TRBJ2-3; 8 nucleotides match TRBD2. V shed 5 bases and J 2 bases; nucleotides not matched to a gene: 4. The CDR3 totals 14 residues. Germline V CDR1 and CDR2: SGHRS, YFSETQ. The DNA of the CDR3 is TGCGCCAGCAGGACGGGAGGGTCCACAGATACGCAGTATTTT. This codes for CASRTGGSTDTQYF.

Concerning this clone: The junction differs from germline at one of its ends, possibly a read error. J is TRBJ2-7 and V is TRBV20-1; 8 bases are shared with TRBD2. The V gene's germline CDR1 is DFQATT and CDR2 SNEGSKA (reference sequence). The CDR3 consists of 13 residues. For the CDR3, the DNA is TGCAGTGCTAGAGGACTAGCGTCCTACGATCAGTACTTC. As protein: CSARGLASYDQYF.

This clone was observed at least ten times. The V and J genes are TRBV11-3 and TRBJ2-7; D is perhaps TRBD2 (7 bases). Germline V lookup: CDR1 SGHNT, CDR2 YENEEA. V was pared by 1 base and J by 2 bases, with 21 bases between. The CDR3 has 18 residues. The CDR3 DNA sequence: TGTGCCAGCAGCTTAGTGGGGGGGGCAGGGAAGACGGCCTACGAGCAGTACTTC. This encodes CASSLVGGAGKTAYEQYF.

This clone was counted only a few times. This rearrangement joins TRBV6-6 to TRBJ1-3; 7 bases are shared with TRBD1. With V trimmed by 5 bases and J by 2 bases, 3 bases remained unmatched. The CDR3 loop spans 14 amino acids. Germline loops: CDR1 MNHNY, CDR2 SVGAGI (reference sequence). CDR3: CASSLGTAGNTIYF. The CDR3 DNA follows: TGTGCCAGCAGTCTCGGGACAGCTGGAAACACCATATATTTT.

At least ten counts were recorded for this clone. The rearrangement uses TRBV20-1 and TRBJ2-7, with 9 bases identical to TRBD2. CDR1 is DFQATT and CDR2 is SNEGSKA in the germline V gene (reference sequence). This CDR3 spans 13 amino acids. Losses at the gene ends were 3 bases for V and 6 bases for J; bases not matched to a gene: 6. CDR3 coding DNA: TGCAGTGCTAGGAGGGCGGGAGGGGCCGAGCAGTACTTC. It specifies CSARRAGGAEQYF.

The J gene is TRBJ2-7, the V gene TRBV6-1, with a possible D match to TRBD2 (5 bases). CDR1 is MNHNS, CDR2 SASEGT, per germline. The CDR3 sequence is 15 residues long. Deletions cut 7 bases from V and 1 base from J, with 17 bases between. CDR3 coding DNA: TGTGCCAGCACTGTGGAGGCAGGCTCGTCCTACGAGCAGTACTTC. As protein: CASTVEAGSSYEQYF.

This clone showed up many times. The chain has TRBV28 and TRBJ2-3; 15 positions match TRBD2. V was pared by 1 base and J by 0 bases, with 8 bases of the junction left unmatched. The CDR3 consists of 20 residues. CDR1 and CDR2 (germline): MDHEN, SYDVKM. CDR3 loop: CASSLSRTSGGEPSTDTQYF. DNA of the CDR3: TGTGCCAGCAGTTTATCAAGGACTAGCGGGGGGGAACCTAGCACAGATACGCAGTATTTT.

This clone showed up just a few times. The chain joins TRBV5-1 to TRBJ2-7; 8 nucleotides agree with TRBD1. CDR1 and CDR2 from the germline V gene are SGHRS and YFSETQ. The trim removed 4 bases at V and 2 bases at J, leaving 8 bases unmatched. This CDR3 comprises 15 residues. CDR3 bases: TGCGCCAGCAGCCCCGCCGGGACAGGAGCCTACGAGCAGTACTTC. It specifies CASSPAGTGAYEQYF.

The chain recombines TRBV7-6 with TRBJ2-2, with D possibly matching TRBD2 (5 bases). Trimming pared 5 bases from V and 0 bases from J, leaving 13 bases between. The CDR3 length is 16 residues. Germline assignment: CDR1 SGHVS and CDR2 FNYEAQ. As DNA, the CDR3 is TGTGCCAGCAGCGTAGTAGAGGGTTCGAACACCGGGGAGCTGTTTTTT. It is translated as CASSVVEGSNTGELFF.

This clone was observed many times. V usage is TRBV29-1 and J usage is TRBJ1-2; D might be TRBD1 (5 bases). The V end lost 4 bases, the J end lost 5 bases, and 14 bases lay between the germline ends. Germline CDR1 is SQVTM and CDR2 is ANQGSEA. CDR3 length: 13 amino acids. As DNA, the CDR3 is TGCAGCGTTGGGCGGGGGGGTGGGTATGGCTACACCTTC. Translating gives CSVGRGGGYGYTF.

Ten or more counts support this clone. V gene TRBV15 combines with J gene TRBJ1-6, with a tentative D call TRBD1 (5 bases). V lost 1 base to trimming and J lost 10 bases, with 14 bases between them. Per the germline V gene, CDR1 is LNHNV and CDR2 is YYDKDF (reference sequence). The CDR3 has 15 residues. CDR3 region: CATSRARPGRSPLHF. The DNA of the CDR3 is TGTGCCACCAGCAGAGCCCGCCCAGGGAGGTCACCCCTCCACTTT.

There are many counts of this clone. This chain uses TRBV4-1 with TRBJ2-3; perhaps TRBD2 as D (6 bases). Trimming left V 0 bases short and J 2 bases short, with 9 bases between. Germline CDR1 is MGHRA and CDR2 is YSYEKL. The CDR3 has 15 residues. The CDR3: CASSQDSGYTDTQYF. CDR3 sequence (DNA): TGCGCCAGCAGCCAAGATAGCGGCTACACAGATACGCAGTATTTT.

This clone was counted at least ten times. The rearrangement joins TRBV19 to TRBJ2-1; 9 nucleotides match TRBD2. Germline-derived CDR1 and CDR2 are LNHDA and SQIVND (reference sequence). The CDR3 runs 14 residues. The ends lost 4 bases at V and 3 bases at J; junction bases unmatched: 1. CDR3 nucleotides: TGTGCCAGTAGTAAGACTAGCGGCTACAATGAGCAGTTCTTC. This codes for CASSKTSGYNEQFF.

This clone has at least ten counts. This chain joins TRBV10-3 and TRBJ2-7; D is perhaps TRBD1 (6 bases). Germline V gives CDR1 ENHRY, CDR2 SYGVKD. The germline V and J ends were trimmed by 1 base and 4 bases, with 11 bases remaining between them. The CDR3 totals 14 residues. The CDR3 sequence is CAISEFGGGYEQYF. In DNA form, the CDR3 reads TGTGCCATCAGTGAGTTTGGGGGCGGGTACGAGCAGTACTTC.

The chain combines TRBV20-1 with TRBJ2-1; tentative D call: TRBD2 (5 bases). Germline loops: CDR1 DFQATT, CDR2 SNEGSKA (reference sequence). CDR3 length: 14 amino acids. V lost 5 bases, J lost 6 bases, and 17 bases lay in between. CDR3 coding DNA: TGCAGTGCTCCAACCTTAACTAGTGTCAATGAGCAGTTCTTC. Amino acids: CSAPTLTSVNEQFF.

This clone appeared many times. The sample has other DNA sequences that encode this CDR3 too. The chain joins TRBV5-1 to TRBJ2-1, with 8 bases lining up with TRBD1. There are 15 residues in the CDR3. Germline trimming cut 7 bases from V and 2 bases from J; bases unmatched to any gene: 8. Germline CDR1 is SGHRS and CDR2 is YFSETQ. DNA for the CDR3: TGCGCCAGCGAGTCCGCGACAGGGGCCTACAATGAGCAGTTCTTC. Translated, it gives CASESATGAYNEQFF.

The V gene is TRBV30, the J gene TRBJ2-7; TRBD1 agrees at 7 bases. There are 13 residues in the CDR3. Looked up from germline, CDR1 is GTSNPN and CDR2 is SVGIG (reference sequence). V lost 3 bases, J lost 6 bases, and 8 bases stayed unmatched. The CDR3 region is CAWRDRALSEQYF. The CDR3 nucleotides are TGTGCCTGGAGAGACAGGGCTCTCTCCGAGCAGTACTTC.

At least ten counts were recorded for this clone. This rearrangement joins TRBV5-1 to TRBJ2-7; TRBD1 matches at 10 bases. After removal of 2 bases from V and 4 bases from J, the junction contained 6 bases not matched to a gene. Germline V gene data show CDR1 as SGHRS and CDR2 as YFSETQ. The CDR3 is 15 residues long. CDR3 coding DNA: TGCGCCAGCAGCTTAACGGGACAGGGGCCGTACGAGCAGTACTTC. This encodes CASSLTGQGPYEQYF.